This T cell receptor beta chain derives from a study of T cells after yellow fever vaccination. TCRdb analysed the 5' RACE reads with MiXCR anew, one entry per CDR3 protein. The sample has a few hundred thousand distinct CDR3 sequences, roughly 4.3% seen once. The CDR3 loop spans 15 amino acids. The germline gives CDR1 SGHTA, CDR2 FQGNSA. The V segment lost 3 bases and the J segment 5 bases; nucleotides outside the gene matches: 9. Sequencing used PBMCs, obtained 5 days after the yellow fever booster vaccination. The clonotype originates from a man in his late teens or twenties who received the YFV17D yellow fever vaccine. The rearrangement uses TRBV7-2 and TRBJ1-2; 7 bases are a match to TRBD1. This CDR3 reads CASSFLDRLIYGYTF. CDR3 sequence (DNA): TGTGCCAGCAGCTTCTTGGACAGGTTGATATATGGCTACACCTTC. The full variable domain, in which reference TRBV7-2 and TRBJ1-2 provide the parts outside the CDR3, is GAGVSQSPSNKVTEKGKDVELRCDPISGHTALYWYRQSLGQGLEFLIYFQGNSAPDKSGLPSDRFSAERTGGSVSTLTIQRTQQEDSAVYLCASSFLDRLIYGYTFGSGTRLTVV.